The rows below give T cell receptor beta chains drawn from one sample of a study of cytomegalovirus exposure and HLA in healthy donors. Profiling relied on immunoSEQ multiplex PCR, and the TCRdb table lists in-frame clones only, not all of them. The sample yields about 180,000 clones, roughly 75% seen once. Sequenced: PBMCs. Every receptor here comes from a woman aged 45-59 years in good health and CMV-seropositive. Both conserved end residues are part of each CDR3. Some rows have no size entry. The others give once, few or many, or a class for an expanded clone.

clone size,V gene,CDR3 protein
.,TRBV6-5,CASSTTGGNKETQYF
.,TRBV6-5,CASSRQGQATQYF
.,TRBV15,CATSRAADNTEAFF
.,TRBV7-2,CASSLVAAGNTIYF
.,TRBV7-9,CASSSPGGRYNEQFF
.,TRBV27,CASRSLGARAKNIQYF
.,TRBV7-9,CASTVRLQETQYF
.,TRBV5-4,CASSWGGGDEQFF
.,TRBV19,CASMRVNSYEQYF
.,TRBV16,CASSLESREQYF
.,TRBV5-4,CASSPGQGQGYGYTF
.,TRBV30,CAWNPGTADTQYF
.,TRBV14,CASSPRDRAYEQYF
.,TRBV30,CASKFGQGNTGELFF
few,TRBV6-4,CASSPGGIINEQFF
.,TRBV7-9,CASSLRGLNEKLFF
.,TRBV18,CASSPPPGGNEQYF
.,TRBV7-2,CASSLVDRDYNEQFF
.,TRBV25-1,CASSGGLEARTDTQYF
.,TRBV9,CASSVGGTAVNQPQHF
few,TRBV7-2,CASSKPLAGDSQETQYF
.,TRBV9,CASSAGGGNEQFF
.,TRBV18,CASSPPGGGSYEQYF
.,TRBV10-3,CAISESVDTEAFF
.,TRBV7-9,CSSSLVRASDGYTF
.,TRBV19,CASSLELAGVGNEQFF
.,TRBV4-1,CASSPNRDRGTIGGGYTF
.,TRBV7-6,CASSLRGLSSGANVLTF
.,TRBV19,CASSPPNRSGSEKLFF
.,TRBV7-9,CASSTLIAAGGLADTQYF
once,TRBV27,CASSLGPWIETQYF
.,TRBV6-6,CASSPPSYFNYGYTF
.,TRBV27,CASSLLPGLETQYF
.,TRBV9,CASSSFDQRGGPKTQYF
.,TRBV6-5,CASSSHGTGSVNEQFF
.,TRBV18,CASSLGRSSYEQYF
.,TRBV7-2,CATSISTGYYGYTF
once,TRBV5-4,CASSYDRGQMNGYTF
.,TRBV5-1,CASSLIGGDTEAFF
.,TRBV28,CASSLGGIGYGYTF
.,TRBV7-9,CASSFGQPDSYEQYF
.,TRBV5-1,CASSFLASPNEQFF
.,TRBV29-1,CSVRSGSGVTYGYTF
.,TRBV7-6,CASSSQGYVTGELFF
once,TRBV4-3,CASKSDGSAISGELFF
.,TRBV27,CASSTLRTGRGSPLHF
few,TRBV6-1,CASTDTGKDSKLFF
.,TRBV9,CASSVLAGEHNEQFF
.,TRBV2,CASRGSVNEQFF
.,TRBV7-2,CASSLGQGGRYEQYF
.,TRBV28,CASSLPPSGRYEQYF
.,TRBV7-8,CASSLVLGPYEQYF
.,TRBV28,CASSLAGNSDTQYF